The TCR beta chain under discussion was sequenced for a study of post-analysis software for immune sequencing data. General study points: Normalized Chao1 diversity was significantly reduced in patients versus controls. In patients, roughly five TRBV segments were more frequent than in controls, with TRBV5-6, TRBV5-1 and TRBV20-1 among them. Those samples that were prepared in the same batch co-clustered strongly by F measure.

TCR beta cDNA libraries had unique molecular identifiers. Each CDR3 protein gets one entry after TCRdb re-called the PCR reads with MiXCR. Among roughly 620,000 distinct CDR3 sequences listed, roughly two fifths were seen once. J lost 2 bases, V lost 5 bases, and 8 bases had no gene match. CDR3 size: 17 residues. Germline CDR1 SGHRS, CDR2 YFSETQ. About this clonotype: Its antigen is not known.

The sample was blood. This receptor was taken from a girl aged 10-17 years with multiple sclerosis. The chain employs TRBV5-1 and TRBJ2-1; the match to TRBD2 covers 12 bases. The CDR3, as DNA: TGCGCCAGCAGGCCGACTAGCGGGGGCCTGACCTACAATGAGCAGTTCTTC. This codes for CASRPTSGGLTYNEQFF. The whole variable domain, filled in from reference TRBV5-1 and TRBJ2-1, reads KAGVTQTPRYLIKTRGQQVTLSCSPISGHRSVSWYQQTPGQGLQFLFEYFSETQRNKGNFPGRFSGRQFSNSRSEMNVSTLELGDSALYLCASRPTSGGLTYNEQFFGPGTRLTVL.